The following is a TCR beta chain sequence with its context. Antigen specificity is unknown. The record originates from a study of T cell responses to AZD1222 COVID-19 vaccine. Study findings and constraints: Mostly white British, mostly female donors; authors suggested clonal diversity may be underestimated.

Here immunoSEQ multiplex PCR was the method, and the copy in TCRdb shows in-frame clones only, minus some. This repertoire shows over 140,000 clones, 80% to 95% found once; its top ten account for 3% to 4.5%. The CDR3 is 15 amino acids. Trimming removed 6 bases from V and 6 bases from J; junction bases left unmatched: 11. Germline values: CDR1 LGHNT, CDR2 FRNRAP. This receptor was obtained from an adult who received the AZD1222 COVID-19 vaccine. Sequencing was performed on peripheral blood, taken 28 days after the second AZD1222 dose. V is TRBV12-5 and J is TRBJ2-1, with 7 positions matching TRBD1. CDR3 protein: CASGTTGAFINEQFF. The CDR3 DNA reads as TGTGCTAGTGGGACTACAGGGGCCTTCATCAATGAGCAGTTCTTC.